The entry below gives a single TCR beta chain sequence along with its context. Its specificity is unknown. These data are taken from a study of T cell responses to AZD1222 COVID-19 vaccine. The study's findings and limits: Clonal diversity was possibly underestimated, and white British individuals and females predominated among donors. Baseline serology detected seropositivity in only 5 or 6 AZD1222 recipients. Spike was spanned by vaccine-associated CD4 TCRs, which were dominant at 160-218 and 743-854.

Repertoires were generated with immunoSEQ multiplex PCR, while TCRdb's copy carries only in-frame clones and drops some. The sample consists of more than 75,000 clones, about four fifths of them appearing once. Both about-4-week and about-12-week second-dose recipients were combined. The CDR3 extends over 15 amino acids. CDR1 is SGHTA, CDR2 FQGTGA, per germline. The V end was cut by 0 bases, the J end by 4 bases, with 12 bases between. The sample consisted of peripheral blood, taken 28 days after the second AZD1222 dose. This TCR was sampled from an adult who received the AZD1222 COVID-19 vaccine. The V gene is TRBV7-3, the J gene TRBJ1-1, with TRBD1 as a possible D gene (6 bases). The CDR3 DNA reads TGTGCCAGCAGCTTAACGGGGCAGGGGACCACTGAAGCTTTCTTT. This translates into CASSLTGQGTTEAFF.